These 19 T cell receptor beta chains originate from one sample sequenced in a study of T cell repertoires in cytomegalovirus infection. These TCRs are of unknown antigen specificity. TCRdb redid the calling of the reads with MiXCR, one entry per CDR3 protein. The repertoire has about 830,000 distinct CDR3 sequences, 32% of them found once; the top ten carry over 10%. The source was cultured CD8+ T cells from PBMCs, collected from culture after CMV antigen stimulation. The receptor set was obtained from a human donor in good health (CMV status not recorded). Some clones in this sample may be carry-over from other donors' samples.

The rearrangement uses TRBV6-2 or TRBV6-3 and TRBJ2-2; 10 nucleotides match TRBD1. From germline, CDR1 is MNHEY and CDR2 SVGEGT. Trimming removed 0 bases from V and 4 bases from J; junction bases left unmatched: 2. This CDR3 contains 16 residues. This CDR3 is CASSYSGTGVTGELFF. In DNA, the CDR3 is TGTGCCAGCAGTTACTCCGGGACAGGGGTCACCGGGGAGCTGTTTTTT.

This clonotype occurred a few times. The chain uses TRBV27 and TRBJ1-1; D remains unclear. With 5 bases removed from V and 2 bases from J, the gap between germline ends came to 9 bases. Germline V gene lookup returns CDR1 MNHEY and CDR2 SMNVEV (reference sequence). The CDR3 is 13 residues long. This chain's CDR3 is CASSIRANTEAFF. The CDR3 DNA sequence: TGTGCCAGCAGTATTAGGGCCAACACTGAAGCTTTCTTT.

This clonotype was counted a few times. The chain employs TRBV12-3 or TRBV12-4 and TRBJ2-1; a possible D gene is TRBD1 (6 bases). Trimming pared 6 bases from V and 10 bases from J, leaving 10 bases between. The CDR3 consists of 11 residues. CDR3 DNA: TGTGCCAGCAGCCCCGACAGGGAGCAGTTCTTC. Its translation: CASSPDREQFF.

This clonotype came up many times. The V call is TRBV6-1, the J call TRBJ2-7; D unclear. V was trimmed by 4 bases and J by 0 bases, leaving 10 bases between them. Germline loops: CDR1 MNHNS, CDR2 SASEGT. The CDR3 extends over 14 amino acids. The CDR3 spells CASSATPISYEQYV. The CDR3 coding sequence is TGTGCCAGCAGTGCGACCCCTATCTCCTACGAGCAGTACGTC.

This clonotype was seen a handful of times. The chain combines TRBV27 with TRBJ1-5; D remains ambiguous. Trimming took off 6 bases at V and 7 bases at J, with 10 bases between the two ends. The V gene's germline CDR1 is MNHEY and CDR2 SMNVEV (reference sequence). The CDR3 consists of 12 residues. The CDR3 nucleotides are TGTGCCAGCAGCGAACAAGGGCAGCCCCAGCATTTT. It codes for CASSEQGQPQHF.

This clonotype was seen more than once but under ten times. V is TRBV7-6 and J is TRBJ1-5; D may be TRBD1 (5 bases). Per the germline V gene, CDR1 is SGHVS and CDR2 is FNYEAQ. The CDR3 has 13 amino acids. V dropped 7 bases and J dropped 4 bases, with 11 bases sitting between them. The CDR3, as DNA: TGTGCCAGCACCCCAGGGCAGAATCAGCCCCAGCATTTT. Its protein is CASTPGQNQPQHF.

V is TRBV15 and J is TRBJ2-1; D is unresolved. Between the trimmed V and J ends, which lost 0 bases and 7 bases, there was a span of 13 bases. From germline, CDR1 is LNHNV and CDR2 YYDKDF (reference sequence). This CDR3 has 15 residues. CDR3 DNA sequence: TGTGCCACCAGCAGAGATCTAGGGTGGGAAAATGAGCAGTTCTTC. This codes for CATSRDLGWENEQFF.

The chain joins TRBV6-6 to TRBJ1-5; TRBD1 is a possible D gene (5 bases). Germline V gene lookup returns CDR1 MNHNY and CDR2 SVGAGI (reference sequence). V lost 7 bases, J lost 4 bases, and 14 bases lay in between. This CDR3 comprises 14 residues. For the CDR3, the DNA is TGTGCCAGCACGGTCGGGGGTGGGAATCAGCCCCAGCATTTT. This translates into CASTVGGGNQPQHF.

This clonotype was counted between two and nine times. The J gene is TRBJ2-3, the V gene TRBV4-1; D is possibly TRBD2 (6 bases). Germline V gene data show CDR1 as MGHRA and CDR2 as YSYEKL. The CDR3 sequence is 15 residues long. Trimming removed 0 bases at V and 1 base at J, with 8 bases between. As DNA, the CDR3 is TGCGCCAGCAGCCAAGATGGCGGGGGCACAGATACGCAGTATTTT. This codes for CASSQDGGGTDTQYF.

In its sample, this clonotype was seen a few times. In nucleotides, the CDR3 is TGTGCCATCAGTGTGGGGACAGTTCGGTTGGGAGATACGCAGTATTTT. Translating gives CAISVGTVRLGDTQYF. The chain couples TRBV10-3 to TRBJ2-3; 7 nucleotides align to TRBD1. CDR1 and CDR2 from the germline V gene are ENHRY and SYGVKD. The CDR3 spans 16 residues. After removal of 4 bases from V and 5 bases from J, the junction contained 12 bases not matched to a gene.

This clonotype was counted a few times. This chain connects TRBV7-6 to TRBJ2-5, with TRBD2 matching over 11 bases. V lost 5 bases to trimming and J lost 3 bases; unmatched junction nucleotides: 5. The CDR3 length is 15 residues. Germline CDR1 SGHVS, CDR2 FNYEAQ. The CDR3 loop is CASSPRLAGKETQYF. CDR3 DNA sequence: TGTGCCAGCAGCCCCCGACTAGCGGGGAAAGAGACCCAGTACTTC.

In its sample, this clonotype was seen a few times. The chain employs TRBV11-2 and TRBJ1-2; tentative D call: TRBD1 (6 bases). Germline V lookup: CDR1 SGHAT, CDR2 FQNNGV. The CDR3 loop spans 15 amino acids. Trimming removed 0 bases from V and 2 bases from J, with 10 bases in between. CDR3 sequence: CASSLEGGANYGYTF. As DNA, the CDR3 is TGTGCCAGCAGCTTAGAGGGGGGGGCCAACTATGGCTACACCTTC.

This rearrangement joins TRBV28 to TRBJ1-3; tentatively, D is TRBD1 (6 bases). There are 15 residues in the CDR3. Trimming shortened V by 8 bases and J by 2 bases, and 16 bases separated the two germline ends. Germline lookup yields CDR1 MDHEN and CDR2 SYDVKM. The CDR3 sequence: CASVFRGFPGNTIYF. CDR3 nucleotides: TGTGCCAGCGTTTTTAGGGGGTTCCCTGGAAACACCATATATTTT.

This clonotype was counted many times. V usage is TRBV7-2 and J usage is TRBJ2-1; maybe TRBD2 (6 bases). Germline V gene data show CDR1 as SGHTA and CDR2 as FQGNSA. The CDR3 is 11 residues long. Trimming pared 3 bases from V and 12 bases from J, leaving 9 bases between. Here the CDR3 reads CASSFSGAQFF. The CDR3 bases are TGTGCCAGCAGCTTTAGCGGTGCGCAGTTCTTC.

In its sample, this clonotype was seen a few times. The CDR3 nucleotides read TGTGCCAGCAGCTTTTCGGCGGGTAGCACAGATACGCAGTATTTT. Translated, it gives CASSFSAGSTDTQYF. The chain uses TRBV7-9 and TRBJ2-3, with D possibly being TRBD2 (5 bases). Trimming left V 3 bases short and J 0 bases short, with 10 bases between. This CDR3 contains 15 residues. CDR1 and CDR2 (germline): SEHNR, FQNEAQ (reference sequence).

This clonotype was observed many times. CDR3 protein: CASSLATSGGRIPTDTQYF. In DNA, the CDR3 is TGTGCCAGCAGCTTAGCCACTAGCGGGGGCCGCATTCCCACAGATACGCAGTATTTT. The gene calls are TRBV7-8 and TRBJ2-3; 11 bases line up with TRBD2. This CDR3 has 19 amino acids. After removal of 0 bases from V and 2 bases from J, the junction contained 10 bases not matched to a gene. Germline loops: CDR1 SGHVS, CDR2 FQNEAQ.

As to this clonotype: At one of its ends the junction is not consistent with the germline gene, which may arise from a read error. This chain links TRBV6-5 with TRBJ1-2, with 7 bases matching TRBD1. Germline CDR1 is MNHEY and CDR2 is SVGAGI. The length of the CDR3 is 14 residues. The CDR3 nucleotides read TGTGTCAGCAGTCACACCGGGACAGACTATGGCTACACCTTC. Residues: CVSSHTGTDYGYTF.

The V and J genes are TRBV6-8 and TRBJ2-1; the match to TRBD1 covers 10 bases. Germline V gene data show CDR1 as MNHGY and CDR2 as SAAAGT. This CDR3 contains 16 residues. J was trimmed by 10 bases and V by 4 bases; bases with no gene match: 13. Written as DNA, the CDR3 is TGTGCCAGCAGTTTCGCCCCCGGGACAGGGGAGTTCGAGCAGTTCTTC. Its protein product is CASSFAPGTGEFEQFF.

This clonotype occurred many times. The rearrangement links TRBV7-3 to TRBJ1-1; perhaps TRBD1 as D (5 bases). The CDR3 sequence is 15 residues long. Germline CDR1 SGHTA, CDR2 FQGTGA. V was clipped by 2 bases and J by 8 bases, with 18 bases between them. CDR3 loop: CASSLGRGGREEAFF. The CDR3 nucleotides are TGTGCCAGCAGCTTAGGTAGGGGCGGACGAGAAGAAGCTTTCTTT.